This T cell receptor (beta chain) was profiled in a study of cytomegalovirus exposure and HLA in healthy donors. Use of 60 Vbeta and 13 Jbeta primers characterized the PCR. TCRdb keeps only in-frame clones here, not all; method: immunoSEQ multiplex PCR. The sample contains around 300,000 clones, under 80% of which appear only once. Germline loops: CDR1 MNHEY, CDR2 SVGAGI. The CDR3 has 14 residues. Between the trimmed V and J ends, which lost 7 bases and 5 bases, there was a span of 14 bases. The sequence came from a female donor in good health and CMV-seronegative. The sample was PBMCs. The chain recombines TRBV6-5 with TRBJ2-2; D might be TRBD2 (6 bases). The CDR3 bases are TGTGCCAGCAACAAGGGCGGGAAAACCGGGGAGCTGTTTTTT. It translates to CASNKGGKTGELFF.